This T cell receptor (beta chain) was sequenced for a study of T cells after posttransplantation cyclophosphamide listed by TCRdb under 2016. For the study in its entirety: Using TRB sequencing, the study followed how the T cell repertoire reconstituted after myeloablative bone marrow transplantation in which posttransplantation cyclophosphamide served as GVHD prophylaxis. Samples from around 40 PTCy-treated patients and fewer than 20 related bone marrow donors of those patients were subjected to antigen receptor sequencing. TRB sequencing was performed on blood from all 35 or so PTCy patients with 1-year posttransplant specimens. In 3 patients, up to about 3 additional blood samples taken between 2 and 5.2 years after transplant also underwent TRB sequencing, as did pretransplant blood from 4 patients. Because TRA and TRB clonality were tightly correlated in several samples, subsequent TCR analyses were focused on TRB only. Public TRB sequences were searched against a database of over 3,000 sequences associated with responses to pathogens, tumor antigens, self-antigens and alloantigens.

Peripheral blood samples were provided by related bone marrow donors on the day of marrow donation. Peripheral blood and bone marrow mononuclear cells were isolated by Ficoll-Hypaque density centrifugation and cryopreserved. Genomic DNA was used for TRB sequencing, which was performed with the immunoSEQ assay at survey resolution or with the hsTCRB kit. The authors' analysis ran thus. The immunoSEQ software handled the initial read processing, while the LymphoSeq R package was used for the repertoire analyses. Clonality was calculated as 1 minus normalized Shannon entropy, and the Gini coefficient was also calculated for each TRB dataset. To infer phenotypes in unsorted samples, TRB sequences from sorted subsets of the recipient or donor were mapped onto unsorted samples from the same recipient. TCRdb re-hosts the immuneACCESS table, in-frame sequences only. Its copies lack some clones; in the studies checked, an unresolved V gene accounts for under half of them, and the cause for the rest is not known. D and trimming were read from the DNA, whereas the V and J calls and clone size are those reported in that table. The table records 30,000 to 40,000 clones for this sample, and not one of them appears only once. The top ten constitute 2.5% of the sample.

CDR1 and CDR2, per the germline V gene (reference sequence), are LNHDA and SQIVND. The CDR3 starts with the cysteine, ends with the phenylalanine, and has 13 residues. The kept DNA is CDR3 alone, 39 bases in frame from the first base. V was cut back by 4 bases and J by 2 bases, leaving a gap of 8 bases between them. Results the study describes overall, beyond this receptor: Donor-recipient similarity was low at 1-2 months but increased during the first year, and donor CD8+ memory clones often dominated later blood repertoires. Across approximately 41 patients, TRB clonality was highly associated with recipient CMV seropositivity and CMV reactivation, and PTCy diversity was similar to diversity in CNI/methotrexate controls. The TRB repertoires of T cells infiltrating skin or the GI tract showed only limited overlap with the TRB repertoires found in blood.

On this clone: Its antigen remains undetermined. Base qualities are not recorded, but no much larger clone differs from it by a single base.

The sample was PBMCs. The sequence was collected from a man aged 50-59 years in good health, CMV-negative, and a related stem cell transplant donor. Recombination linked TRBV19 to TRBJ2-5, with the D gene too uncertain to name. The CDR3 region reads CASSTRRQETQYF. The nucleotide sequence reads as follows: TGTGCCAGTAGTACCCGGCGGCAAGAGACCCAGTACTTC.